Listed here are 20 T cell receptor beta chains from one sample, sequenced in a study of T-cell memory formation after mild COVID-19. TCRdb reprocessed the 5' RACE reads via MiXCR and lists one record per CDR3 protein. The repertoire holds some 300,000 distinct CDR3 sequences, 20% seen once, with over 20% in the top ten. The sequenced material came from PBMCs or a T cell subset sorted from them (not recorded which). The receptors were gathered from a man aged 18-30 years who had mild COVID-19 (a few samples of this study predate the infection). Cell type and time point are not known.

This chain connects TRBV11-3 to TRBJ2-1, with 9 bases matching TRBD1. This CDR3 region has 13 residues. Looked up from germline, CDR1 is SGHNT and CDR2 is YENEEA. With V trimmed by 8 bases and J by 12 bases, 11 bases remained unmatched. CDR3: CASSQGAQLSQFF. CDR3 DNA sequence: TGTGCCAGCTCACAGGGGGCCCAGTTATCGCAGTTCTTC.

This clonotype has just a few counts. V usage is TRBV25-1 and J usage is TRBJ2-1; D is perhaps TRBD1 or TRBD2 (7 bases each). The CDR3 runs 14 residues. Germline loops: CDR1 MGHDK, CDR2 SYGVNS. V dropped 6 bases and J dropped 9 bases, with 18 bases sitting between them. As DNA, the CDR3 is TGTGCCAGCAGGGGAGGGGGCCGTTCTCTTGAGCAGTTCTTC. Amino acid sequence: CASRGGGRSLEQFF.

The CDR3 DNA reads TGTGCCAGCAGCTTAGCGAACCAGGGGATAGATGAAGCTTTCTTT. Translated, it gives CASSLANQGIDEAFF. The chain carries TRBV7-2 and TRBJ1-1; D might be TRBD1 (6 bases). The ends were cut back, 0 bases at V and 7 bases at J, with 15 bases in the middle. Per the germline V gene, CDR1 is SGHTA and CDR2 is FQGNSA. The CDR3 runs to 15 residues.

This clonotype was seen ten or more times. The gene calls are TRBV12-3 or TRBV12-4 and TRBJ1-1; possible D gene TRBD1, 6 bases. This CDR3 has 12 residues. V was trimmed by 6 bases and J by 4 bases, leaving 9 bases between them. In DNA, the CDR3 is TGTGCCAGCAGACAGGGTATCACTGAAGCTTTCTTT. Protein: CASRQGITEAFF.

The chain recombines TRBV6-5 with TRBJ1-5, with unresolved D. V lost 0 bases and J 5 bases, leaving 5 bases between the germline ends. CDR1 MNHEY and CDR2 SVGAGI come from the germline V gene. This CDR3 has 13 residues. This CDR3 reads CASSYSGYQPQHF. The CDR3 coding sequence is TGTGCCAGCAGTTACTCGGGATATCAGCCCCAGCATTTT.

This clonotype was observed at least ten times. The chain is built from TRBV24-1 and TRBJ2-1, with 8 positions matching TRBD2. The CDR3 length is 15 residues. The germline gives CDR1 KGHDR, CDR2 SFDVKD. Germline trimming cut 5 bases from V and 2 bases from J; bases unmatched to any gene: 4. CDR3 loop: CATSAAGGPYNEQFF. The CDR3 DNA reads as TGTGCCACCAGTGCCGCGGGGGGTCCCTACAATGAGCAGTTCTTC.

The chain links TRBV6-5 to TRBJ2-1; D unresolved. Germline V CDR1 and CDR2: MNHEY, SVGAGI. The CDR3 sequence is 14 residues long. The V end was cut by 4 bases, the J end by 7 bases, with 14 bases between. In nucleotides, the CDR3 is TGTGCCAGCAGTTTAGGCCGTAATCGGAATGAGCAGTTCTTC. Its protein product is CASSLGRNRNEQFF.

The rearrangement uses TRBV6-2 or TRBV6-3 and TRBJ2-7; D uncertain. The CDR3 is 12 amino acids. Looked up from germline, CDR1 is MNHEY and CDR2 is SVGEGT. Trimming removed 4 bases at V and 4 bases at J, with 8 bases between. The CDR3 DNA sequence: TGTGCCAGCAGTTCGCAGTGGTACGAGCAGTACTTC. This encodes CASSSQWYEQYF.

This clonotype was picked up many times. This chain connects TRBV12-3 or TRBV12-4 to TRBJ1-2; 12 bases are shared with TRBD1. Trimming took 3 bases from V and 13 from J; bases not matched to a gene: 9. CDR3 length: 14 residues. The CDR3 reads CASSFQLGQGAGTF. CDR3 nucleotides: TGTGCCAGCAGTTTTCAACTGGGACAGGGGGCCGGCACCTTC.

V usage is TRBV11-2 and J usage is TRBJ2-1, with no clear D. Trimming shortened V by 6 bases and J by 0 bases, and 15 bases separated the two germline ends. The CDR3 has 16 amino acids. CDR1 and CDR2 from the germline V gene are SGHAT and FQNNGV. CDR3 region: CASRSIRPSSYNEQFF. CDR3 DNA: TGTGCCAGCAGGAGTATACGACCCAGCTCCTACAATGAGCAGTTCTTC.

This clonotype was seen a few times. V gene TRBV18 combines with J gene TRBJ1-1; TRBD1 might be the D (6 bases). Trimming pared 3 bases from V and 6 bases from J, leaving 14 bases between. The germline gives CDR1 KGHSH, CDR2 LQKENI. The CDR3 loop spans 14 amino acids. CDR3: CASSPSVGAAEAFF. In DNA, the CDR3 is TGTGCCAGCTCACCCTCAGTGGGGGCCGCTGAAGCTTTCTTT.

This clonotype was picked up many times. The gene calls are TRBV4-2 and TRBJ1-3; the D gene is possibly TRBD1 (6 bases). There are 16 residues in the CDR3. Between the trimmed V and J ends, which lost 3 bases and 4 bases, there was a span of 16 bases. Germline V gene lookup returns CDR1 LGHNA and CDR2 YNFKEQ. This CDR3 reads CASSHPPGQEGNTIYF. CDR3 coding DNA: TGTGCCAGCAGCCACCCCCCGGGACAAGAAGGAAACACCATATATTTT.

The gene calls are TRBV20-1 and TRBJ1-5; D is perhaps TRBD1 (6 bases). The CDR3 is 14 residues long. The germline V gene has CDR1 DFQATT and CDR2 SNEGSKA (reference sequence). V was trimmed by 4 bases and J by 1 base, leaving 11 bases between them. This chain's CDR3 is CSAKQGGSNQPQHF. The CDR3 bases are TGCAGTGCTAAACAGGGAGGGAGCAATCAGCCCCAGCATTTT.

The chain is built from TRBV7-9 and TRBJ2-7; TRBD1 matches at 10 bases. Germline V gene sequence: CDR1 SEHNR, CDR2 FQNEAQ (reference sequence). This CDR3 is 14 amino acids long. The junction had 6 bases not matched to a gene; V was cut back by 4 bases and J by 6 bases. CDR3 in DNA: TGTGCCAGCAGCTCCCGGACAGGGGGAGCCGAGCAGTACTTC. Translated: CASSSRTGGAEQYF.

The V gene is TRBV12-3 or TRBV12-4, the J gene TRBJ2-1; maybe TRBD1 (6 bases). The germline V and J ends were trimmed by 3 bases and 4 bases, with 19 bases remaining between them. CDR3 length: 17 residues. The CDR3 reads CASSLFWGTSPYNEQFF. The DNA for the CDR3 is TGTGCCAGCAGTTTGTTTTGGGGGACATCCCCTTACAATGAGCAGTTCTTC.

This clonotype was recorded a few times. The rearrangement uses TRBV29-1 and TRBJ2-5; 7 positions agree with TRBD1. The CDR3 length is 15 residues. CDR1 SQVTM and CDR2 ANQGSEA come from the germline V gene. V dropped 7 bases and J dropped 2; count of bases not matched to a gene: 13. The CDR3 nucleotides read TGCAGCGGGCGGACCAACTACAGGGGACAAGAGACCCAGTACTTC. Protein sequence: CSGRTNYRGQETQYF.

In this sample, this clonotype turned up a few times. The chain joins TRBV7-2 to TRBJ1-3; TRBD1 is a possible D gene (5 bases). V lost 1 base and J 3 bases, leaving 19 bases between the germline ends. The germline V gene has CDR1 SGHTA and CDR2 FQGNSA. The CDR3 length is 18 residues. In DNA, the CDR3 is TGTGCCAGCAGCTTAGACTTGGGGGACCAGGGTCTTGGAAACACCATATATTTT. This codes for CASSLDLGDQGLGNTIYF.

The chain joins TRBV9 to TRBJ1-4, with 10 bases aligning to TRBD1. J was trimmed by 5 bases and V by 3 bases; bases with no gene match: 4. Germline loops: CDR1 SGDLS, CDR2 YYNGEE. CDR3 size: 15 residues. CDR3 DNA: TGTGCCAGCAGCGCCTCGGGACAGGGGAATGAAAAACTGTTTTTT. It specifies CASSASGQGNEKLFF. Combining the CDR3 with reference TRBV9 and TRBJ1-4 gives the whole variable domain DSGVTQTPKHLITATGQRVTLRCSPRSGDLSVYWYQQSLDQGLQFLIQYYNGEERAKGNILERFSAQQFPDLHSELNLSSLELGDSALYFCASSASGQGNEKLFFGSGTQLSVL.

This clonotype turned up a few times. The chain recombines TRBV5-6 with TRBJ2-1, with D unclear. The germline gives CDR1 SGHDT, CDR2 YYEEEE. The V gene lost 1 base and the J gene lost 8 bases, with 13 bases spanning the gap. This CDR3 has 14 amino acids. In DNA, the CDR3 is TGTGCCAGCAGCTTGATAGTCTCGGCCTATGAGCAGTTCTTC. Translated, it gives CASSLIVSAYEQFF.

The CDR3 nucleotides read TGTGCCAGTAGTATTGGTGGGGGCAATTACAATGAGCAGTTCTTC. Translated: CASSIGGGNYNEQFF. V gene TRBV19 combines with J gene TRBJ2-1; the D gene is possibly TRBD1 (6 bases). V lost 3 bases, J lost 4 bases, and 13 bases lay in between. Germline V gene lookup returns CDR1 LNHDA and CDR2 SQIVND (reference sequence). The CDR3 is 15 residues long.